This T cell receptor beta chain is drawn from a study of shared clonotypes between healthy human individuals. About the study: Contributing individuals were two females and three males aged 18 to 49.

Of note for this clone: Its antigen is unidentified.

Study findings and constraints: Non-shared clonotypes had lower generation probabilities than clonotypes shared by all four sorted-subset donors. Enrolling few donors narrowed the genetic and exposure-history diversity that was represented.

Profiling relied on immunoSEQ multiplex PCR, and the TCRdb table lists in-frame clones only, not all of them. The repertoire includes roughly 1,000,000 clones, 78% of them detected once, and approximately 0.52% sits in the top ten. Trimming cost V 3 bases and J 0 bases, with 8 bases left between them. The CDR3 contains 15 residues. The germline gives CDR1 KGHSH, CDR2 LQKENI. The chain carries TRBV18 and TRBJ1-4; D is ambiguous. This TCR was recovered from a man between 18 and 29 years old in good health. Some clones in this sample may be carry-over from other donors' samples. Sequencing input: memory CD4+ T cells from PBMCs. Subset reported: CD45RA-negative fraction. CDR3 sequence reads: CASSPNPATNEKLFF. The CDR3 coding sequence is TGTGCCAGCTCACCTAATCCGGCAACTAATGAAAAACTGTTTTTT.